The 7 T cell receptor beta chains below were found in one sample sequenced in a study of T cell changes during pregnancy in multiple sclerosis. TCRdb's copy holds only in-frame clones and misses some; the assay was immunoSEQ multiplex PCR. The table lists tens of thousands of clones, about nine tenths of them singletons. Sequenced here: CD8+ T cells from peripheral blood mononuclear cells, sampled after pregnancy. These receptors were obtained from a female donor with multiple sclerosis, enrolled in a pregnancy study.

This chain joins TRBV7-9 and TRBJ1-2, with 8 positions matching TRBD1. Trimming cost V 6 bases and J 7 bases; bases outside gene matches: 13. The CDR3 runs 15 residues. Germline-derived CDR1 and CDR2 are SEHNR and FQNEAQ (reference sequence). CDR3 DNA: TGTGCCAGCAGTTCCAGGACAGGGAGACCGGGTGGCTACACCTTC. Residues: CASSSRTGRPGGYTF.

This rearrangement joins TRBV5-7 to TRBJ2-2; 8 nucleotides line up with TRBD1. TRBV5-7 is given ORF status, its function remaining uncertain. This CDR3 contains 18 residues. V was pared by 4 bases and J by 4 bases, with 15 bases of the junction left unmatched. In DNA form, the CDR3 reads TGTGCCAGCAGCACCACAAAAGGACAGGGTAAGGGCACCGGGGAGCTGTTTTTT. Protein sequence: CASSTTKGQGKGTGELFF.

This chain connects TRBV7-9 to TRBJ2-7; 7 bases line up with TRBD1. This CDR3 is built from 17 residues. Trimming took 0 bases from V and 3 from J; bases not matched to a gene: 11. CDR1 and CDR2 (germline): SEHNR, FQNEAQ (reference sequence). Here the CDR3 DNA reads TGTGCCAGCAGCTTAGCTCCCAGGGGGTTTAACTACTACGAGCAGTACTTC. Translation: CASSLAPRGFNYYEQYF.

The chain recombines TRBV10-2 with TRBJ2-3; 8 bases line up with TRBD2. The germline CDR1 and CDR2 sequences are WSHSY and SAAADI. The CDR3 has 17 residues. Losses at the gene ends were 4 bases for V and 4 bases for J; bases not matched to a gene: 13. CDR3 DNA: TGCGCCAGCAGTGGGGCTCGAGCGGGAGTGTTGGCAGATACGCAGTATTTT. Translated, it gives CASSGARAGVLADTQYF.

This sequence joins TRBV7-6 and TRBJ2-3; 13 positions agree with TRBD2. The CDR3 has 17 amino acids. V gave up 1 base and J gave up 1 base; unmatched junction bases: 2. Per the germline V gene, CDR1 is SGHVS and CDR2 is FNYEAQ. CDR3 nucleotide sequence: TGTGCCAGCAGCTTAGGACTAGCGGGAGGACGCACAGATACGCAGTATTTT. Amino acids: CASSLGLAGGRTDTQYF.

The V gene is TRBV27, the J gene TRBJ2-7, with D perhaps matching TRBD2 (6 bases). The CDR3 contains 15 residues. The V gene's germline CDR1 is MNHEY and CDR2 SMNVEV (reference sequence). The V and J ends lost 4 bases and 2 bases respectively, with 15 bases between them. CDR3 protein: CASSSPGTGTYEQYF. The CDR3 DNA reads as TGTGCCAGCAGTTCCCCCGGGACTGGAACCTACGAGCAGTACTTC.

The chain uses TRBV19 and TRBJ2-1; D call uncertain. Germline V gene lookup returns CDR1 LNHDA and CDR2 SQIVND (reference sequence). The germline V and J ends were trimmed by 9 bases and 5 bases, with 8 bases remaining between them. The CDR3 totals 11 residues. The CDR3 loop reads CASANNNEQFF. In DNA form, the CDR3 reads TGTGCCAGCGCCAACAACAATGAGCAGTTCTTC.